The source of this T cell receptor (beta chain) is a study of blood T cell repertoires in COVID-19. This CDR3 contains 16 residues. The V segment lost 0 bases and the J segment 1 base; nucleotides outside the gene matches: 4. Germline V CDR1 and CDR2: KGHSH, LQKENI. Sequencing used immunoSEQ multiplex PCR; TCRdb keeps in-frame clones, though not all of them. The repertoire includes about 130,000 clones, around nine tenths of them detected once, and less than 5.5% sits in the top ten. The receptor was isolated from a man aged 55 to 70 with COVID-19, enrolled during active disease. Sequencing used peripheral blood. The chain joins TRBV18 to TRBJ1-1, with 8 bases lining up with TRBD1. As DNA, the CDR3 is TGTGCCAGCTCACCACCGACAGGGGCGAGGAACACTGAAGCTTTCTTT. Its protein is CASSPPTGARNTEAFF.